The clone carrying this TCR beta chain has just a few counts. The antigen is undetermined. This sample is part of a study of blood T cells in healthy people across ages. Study-wide results and limits: Roughly linear age-related decline in beta diversity appeared, significant by age approximately 43.

A second PCR, run for about 6 to 11 cycles, used a sample-barcoded 5' primer plus a J-beta primer mix. In TCRdb, the 5' RACE reads were re-called with MiXCR into one record per CDR3 protein. The table shows over a million distinct CDR3 sequences, with around 55% occurring only once. Germline CDR1 MNHEY, CDR2 SMNVEV (reference sequence). This CDR3 region has 16 residues. V lost 2 bases and J lost 6; bases outside the gene matches: 11. The sequence was obtained from a young man in good health. The chain joins TRBV27 to TRBJ2-3; TRBD2 agrees at 7 bases. The source material was blood. The DNA for the CDR3 is TGTGCCAGCAGTTTAGACACCCGGGGGGTAGGGGATACGCAGTATTTT. This gives the protein CASSLDTRGVGDTQYF.